The 2 T cell receptor beta chains below all came from one sample that was sequenced in a study of regulatory T cells in long-lasting Graves disease. Described time point: newly diagnosed GD, antithyroid drugs for less than 3 months. With RNA extracted from PBMCs as input, the TCR library was made. Combining iRepertoire HTBI primers with Arm-PCR of CDR3 regions, the authors built TCR beta libraries. MiXCR, applied by TCRdb to the multiplex PCR reads, yields one record per CDR3 protein. The table has some 500,000 distinct CDR3 sequences, about 15% seen once. This sample also belongs to another study, concerning T cells in Graves' hyperthyroidism and ophthalmopathy.

Material: peripheral blood mononuclear cells (PBMCs), obtained at new diagnosis, from a patient treated with antithyroid drugs. Receptors were obtained from a woman aged 35-65 years with Graves disease.

CDR3 DNA sequence: TGTGCCAGCAGTTTGTACGGGAAAGTGGGCTACACCTTC. This encodes CASSLYGKVGYTF. The chain has TRBV28 and TRBJ1-2; the D is unclear. Germline V lookup: CDR1 MDHEN, CDR2 SYDVKM. There are 13 residues in the CDR3. Trimming removed 3 bases from V and 8 bases from J, with 13 bases in between.

The table lists this clonotype with many counts. The chain employs TRBV3-1 and TRBJ1-1; D unclear. Trimming left V 1 base short and J 8 bases short, with 8 bases between. Germline CDR1 is LGHDT and CDR2 is YNNKEL (reference sequence). This CDR3 has 12 residues. The CDR3 here is CASSQGWREAFF. The CDR3 region has the DNA TGTGCCAGCAGCCAAGGATGGAGGGAAGCTTTCTTT.